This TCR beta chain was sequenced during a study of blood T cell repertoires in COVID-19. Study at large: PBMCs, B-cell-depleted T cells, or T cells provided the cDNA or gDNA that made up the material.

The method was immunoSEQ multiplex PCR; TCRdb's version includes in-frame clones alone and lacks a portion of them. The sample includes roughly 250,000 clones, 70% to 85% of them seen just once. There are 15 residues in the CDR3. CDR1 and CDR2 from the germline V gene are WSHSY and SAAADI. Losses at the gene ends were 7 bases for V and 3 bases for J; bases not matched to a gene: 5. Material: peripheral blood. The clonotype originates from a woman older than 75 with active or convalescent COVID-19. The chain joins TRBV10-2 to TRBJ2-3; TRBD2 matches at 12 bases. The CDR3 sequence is CASKGGLAGTDTQYF. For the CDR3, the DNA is TGCGCCAGCAAGGGGGGACTAGCGGGTACAGATACGCAGTATTTT.